This TCR beta chain originates from a study of blood T cell repertoires in COVID-19. Some clones are missing from TCRdb's copy, which holds only in-frame ones; the method was immunoSEQ multiplex PCR. The sample carries a few hundred thousand clones, nearly 90% recorded once. The CDR3 has 15 residues. V dropped 5 bases and J dropped 5; count of bases not matched to a gene: 11. CDR1 is SGHAT, CDR2 FQDESV, per germline (reference sequence). The chain carries TRBV11-1 and TRBJ1-1; 7 bases are shared with TRBD1. The clonotype comes from a woman aged 40-49 years with COVID-19, enrolled during active disease. The sample was peripheral blood. CDR3: CASSLYRGWGTEAFF. The CDR3 region has the DNA TGTGCCAGCAGCCTATACAGGGGATGGGGAACTGAAGCTTTCTTT.